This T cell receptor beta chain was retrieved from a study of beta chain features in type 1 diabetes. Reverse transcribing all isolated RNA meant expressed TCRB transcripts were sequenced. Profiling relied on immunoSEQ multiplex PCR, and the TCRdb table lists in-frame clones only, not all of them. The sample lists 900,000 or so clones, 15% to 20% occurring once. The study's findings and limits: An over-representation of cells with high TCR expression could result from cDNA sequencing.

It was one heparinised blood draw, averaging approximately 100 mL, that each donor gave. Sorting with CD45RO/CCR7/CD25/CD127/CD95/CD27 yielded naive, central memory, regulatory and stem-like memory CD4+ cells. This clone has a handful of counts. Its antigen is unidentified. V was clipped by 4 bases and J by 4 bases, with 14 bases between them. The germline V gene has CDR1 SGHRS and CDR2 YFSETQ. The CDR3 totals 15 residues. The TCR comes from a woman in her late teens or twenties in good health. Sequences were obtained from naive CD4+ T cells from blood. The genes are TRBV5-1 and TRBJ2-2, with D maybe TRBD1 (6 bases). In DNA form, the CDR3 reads TGCGCCAGCAGCCTCCGGGACACTATCACCGGGGAGCTGTTTTTT. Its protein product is CASSLRDTITGELFF.